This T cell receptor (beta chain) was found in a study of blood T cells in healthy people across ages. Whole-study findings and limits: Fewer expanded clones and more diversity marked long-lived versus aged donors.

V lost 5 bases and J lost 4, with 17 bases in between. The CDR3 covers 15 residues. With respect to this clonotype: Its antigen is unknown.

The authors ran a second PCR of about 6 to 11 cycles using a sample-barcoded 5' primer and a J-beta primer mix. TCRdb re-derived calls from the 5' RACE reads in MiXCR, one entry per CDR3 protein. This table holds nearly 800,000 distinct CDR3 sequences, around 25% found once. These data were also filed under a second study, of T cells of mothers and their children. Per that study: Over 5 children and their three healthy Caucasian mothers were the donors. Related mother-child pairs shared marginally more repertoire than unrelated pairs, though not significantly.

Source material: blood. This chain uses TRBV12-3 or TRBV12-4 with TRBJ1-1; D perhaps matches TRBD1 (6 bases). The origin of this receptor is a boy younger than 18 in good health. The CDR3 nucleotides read TGTGCCAGCAGTGAATTGGGGGCGAGGGGCACTGAAGCTTTCTTT. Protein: CASSELGARGTEAFF.